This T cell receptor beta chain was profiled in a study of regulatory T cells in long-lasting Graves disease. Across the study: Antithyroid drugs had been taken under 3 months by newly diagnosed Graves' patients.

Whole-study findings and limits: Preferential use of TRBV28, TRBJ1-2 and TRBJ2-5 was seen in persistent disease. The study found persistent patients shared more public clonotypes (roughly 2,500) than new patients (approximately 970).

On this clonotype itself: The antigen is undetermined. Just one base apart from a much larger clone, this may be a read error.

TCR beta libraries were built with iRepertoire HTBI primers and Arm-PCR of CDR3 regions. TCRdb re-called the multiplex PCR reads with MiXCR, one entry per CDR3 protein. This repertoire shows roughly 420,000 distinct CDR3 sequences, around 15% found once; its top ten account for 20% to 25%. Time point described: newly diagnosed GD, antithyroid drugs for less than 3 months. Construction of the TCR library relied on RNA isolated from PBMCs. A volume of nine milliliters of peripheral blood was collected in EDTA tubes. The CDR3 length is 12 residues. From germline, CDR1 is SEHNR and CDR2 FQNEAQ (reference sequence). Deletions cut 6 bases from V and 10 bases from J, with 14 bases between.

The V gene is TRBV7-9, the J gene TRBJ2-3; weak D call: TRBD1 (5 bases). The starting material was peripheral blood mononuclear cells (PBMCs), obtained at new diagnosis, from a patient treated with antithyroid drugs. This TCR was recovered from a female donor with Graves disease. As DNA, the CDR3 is TGTGCCAGCAGTAAAGTAGGGGATGCGCAGTATTTT. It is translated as CASSKVGDAQYF. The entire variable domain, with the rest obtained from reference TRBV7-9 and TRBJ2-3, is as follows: DTGVSQNPRHKITKRGQNVTFRCDPISEHNRLYWYRQTLGQGPEFLTYFQNEAQLEKSRLLSDRFSAERPKGSFSTLEIQRTEQGDSAMYLCASSKVGDAQYFGPGTRLTVL.